The 28 T cell receptor beta chains below all came from one sample that was sequenced in a study of cytomegalovirus exposure and HLA in healthy donors. Both 60 Vbeta primers and 13 Jbeta primers went into the PCR. The table came from immunoSEQ multiplex PCR; TCRdb's copy has only in-frame clones and leaves some out. Of 70,000 to 90,000 clones listed, around 66% are singletons. The material sequenced was PBMCs. All receptors derive from a woman aged 35 to 49 in good health and CMV-seropositive.

The chain joins TRBV2 to TRBJ2-5; 8 positions agree with TRBD1. The length of the CDR3 is 14 residues. The germline CDR1 and CDR2 sequences are SNHLY and FYNNEI. V trimming: 7 bases; J trimming: 4 bases; junction bases outside the gene matches: 8. The CDR3 bases are TGTGCCAGCACTAAAGACAGGGGAGGAGAGACCCAGTACTTC. Amino acid sequence: CASTKDRGGETQYF.

The J gene is TRBJ2-7, the V gene TRBV27, with 9 bases that match TRBD1. The trim removed 2 bases at V and 4 bases at J, leaving 6 bases unmatched. This CDR3 contains 15 residues. From germline, CDR1 is MNHEY and CDR2 SMNVEV (reference sequence). The CDR3 region is CASSLRGQGGYEQYF. Written as DNA, the CDR3 is TGTGCCAGCAGTTTAAGGGGACAGGGAGGGTACGAGCAGTACTTC.

This clone appeared a few times. The V call is TRBV5-1, the J call TRBJ2-3; 9 bases agree with TRBD2. The junction had 3 bases not matched to a gene; V was cut back by 2 bases and J by 2 bases. Germline CDR1 SGHRS, CDR2 YFSETQ. The CDR3 runs 15 residues. The DNA for the CDR3 is TGCGCCAGCAGCTTCCTAGCGGGGTTCACAGATACGCAGTATTTT. This encodes CASSFLAGFTDTQYF.

The V and J genes are TRBV27 and TRBJ2-7; D is possibly TRBD1 (5 bases). Germline V gene sequence: CDR1 MNHEY, CDR2 SMNVEV (reference sequence). This CDR3 region has 13 residues. Trimming removed 5 bases from V and 4 bases from J, with 12 bases in between. CDR3 residues: CASSPHHRYEQYF. The CDR3 DNA follows: TGTGCCAGCAGTCCGCACCACAGGTACGAGCAGTACTTC.

This chain uses TRBV11-3 with TRBJ2-2; D gene uncertain. There are 15 residues in the CDR3. From germline, CDR1 is SGHNT and CDR2 YENEEA. V gave up 0 bases and J gave up 1 base, with 6 bases separating them. Here the CDR3 DNA reads TGTGCCAGCAGCTTAGATCCCCTGAACACCGGGGAGCTGTTTTTT. Protein product: CASSLDPLNTGELFF.

The V and J genes are TRBV21-1 and TRBJ1-5; the table names TRBD1, a call not compared with the DNA. TRBV21-1 is described as a pseudogene. The CDR3 totals 18 residues. This CDR3 is CASSKALFRDISNQPQHF. CDR3 bases: TGTGCCAGCAGCAAAGCGCTTTTCCGGGACATTAGCAATCAGCCCCAGCATTTT.

The chain is built from TRBV28 and TRBJ1-2, with 9 bases aligning to TRBD1. In germline, CDR1 is MDHEN, CDR2 SYDVKM. The V segment lost 7 bases and the J segment 2 bases; nucleotides outside the gene matches: 5. There are 14 residues in the CDR3. The CDR3 here is CASIPGQGNYGYTF. In nucleotides, the CDR3 is TGTGCCAGCATCCCCGGACAGGGGAACTATGGCTACACCTTC.

This clone turned up a few times. The chain combines TRBV19 with TRBJ2-7; no firm D call. Trimming stripped 1 base from V and 3 bases from J, with 10 bases between. There are 14 residues in the CDR3. Germline V gives CDR1 LNHDA, CDR2 SQIVND (reference sequence). The CDR3 bases are TGTGCCAGTAGTATAGGGATAGCCCTCTACGAGCAGTACTTC. As protein: CASSIGIALYEQYF.

This clone was counted a single time. V is TRBV7-9 and J is TRBJ1-1; TRBD1 agrees at 11 bases. The ends lost 4 bases at V and 3 bases at J; junction bases unmatched: 4. Germline loops: CDR1 SEHNR, CDR2 FQNEAQ (reference sequence). The CDR3 totals 15 residues. The CDR3 is CASSWDRGFYTEAFF. DNA for the CDR3: TGTGCCAGCAGCTGGGACAGGGGGTTTTACACTGAAGCTTTCTTT.

J is TRBJ2-7 and V is TRBV9, with 9 positions matching TRBD1. Germline CDR1 and CDR2: SGDLS and YYNGEE. This CDR3 has 14 residues. Trimming removed 4 bases from V and 2 bases from J; junction bases left unmatched: 4. The CDR3 reads CASSPTGGPYEQYF. In DNA, the CDR3 is TGTGCCAGCAGCCCCACAGGGGGCCCCTACGAGCAGTACTTC.

CDR3: CASSLLFSGGRQFF. The CDR3 bases are TGTGCCAGCAGCTTGTTGTTCAGTGGCGGGCGACAGTTCTTC. The chain employs TRBV5-6 and TRBJ2-1, with D perhaps TRBD2 (5 bases). The germline V gene encodes CDR1 SGHDT and CDR2 YYEEEE. The ends were cut back, 1 base at V and 13 bases at J, with 18 bases in the middle. This CDR3 has 14 amino acids.

The chain is built from TRBV7-2 and TRBJ2-3, with D possibly matching TRBD2 (5 bases). CDR1 and CDR2 (germline): SGHTA, FQGNSA. V gave up 3 bases and J gave up 2 bases, with 12 bases separating them. The CDR3 is made up of 15 amino acids. CDR3 sequence reads: CASSFPAGHTDTQYF. The DNA of the CDR3 is TGTGCCAGCAGCTTCCCCGCGGGCCACACAGATACGCAGTATTTT.

This rearrangement joins TRBV7-8 to TRBJ1-5, with 7 positions matching TRBD1. This CDR3 region has 14 residues. V shed 4 bases, J shed 5 bases, and the junction held 5 bases outside the gene matches. Germline V gives CDR1 SGHVS, CDR2 FQNEAQ. In nucleotides, the CDR3 is TGTGCCAGCAGCTCACAGGGGCGCTATCAGCCCCAGCATTTT. Its protein is CASSSQGRYQPQHF.

The chain employs TRBV7-2 and TRBJ2-5; D perhaps matches TRBD2 (7 bases). Trimming removed 5 bases from V and 4 bases from J, with 20 bases in between. CDR3 length equals 16 residues. CDR1 is SGHTA, CDR2 FQGNSA, per germline. The CDR3 nucleotides are TGTGCCAGCAGCCCCACTCGGGGGGCTCGAGTAGAGACCCAGTACTTC. This encodes CASSPTRGARVETQYF.

The chain combines TRBV7-3 with TRBJ2-1; D may be TRBD2 (5 bases). The CDR3 spans 16 residues. Germline V lookup: CDR1 SGHTA, CDR2 FQGTGA. Trimming took 4 bases from V and 1 from J, leaving 14 bases between them. This chain's CDR3 is CASSWGAPNSYNEQFF. The CDR3 nucleotides read TGTGCCAGCAGCTGGGGAGCGCCTAATTCCTACAATGAGCAGTTCTTC.

The chain couples TRBV9 to TRBJ2-2; perhaps TRBD1 as D (6 bases). The germline gives CDR1 SGDLS, CDR2 YYNGEE. V shed 2 bases and J shed 5 bases, with 10 bases lying between them. This CDR3 spans 14 amino acids. CDR3 loop: CASSVTGLTGELFF. CDR3 nucleotides: TGTGCCAGCAGCGTCACAGGGCTAACCGGGGAGCTGTTTTTT.

The CDR3 DNA is TGTGCCAGCTCGCGCAGCAGGGGCGGAGAGACCCAGTACTTC. Residues: CASSRSRGGETQYF. This chain uses TRBV18 with TRBJ2-5; D may be TRBD1 (6 bases). From germline, CDR1 is KGHSH and CDR2 LQKENI. The CDR3 is 14 residues long. Trimming left V 6 bases short and J 4 bases short, with 15 bases between.

The gene calls are TRBV2 and TRBJ2-1; D unresolved. This CDR3 is built from 13 residues. CDR1 and CDR2 (germline): SNHLY, FYNNEI. V dropped 6 bases and J dropped 1 base, with 7 bases sitting between them. The CDR3 region is CASSKLSYNEQFF. The CDR3 coding sequence is TGTGCCAGCAGCAAGCTATCCTACAATGAGCAGTTCTTC.

The rearrangement links TRBV7-9 to TRBJ2-5, with TRBD1 matching over 8 bases. CDR1 is SEHNR and CDR2 is FQNEAQ in the germline V gene (reference sequence). The CDR3 covers 15 residues. V lost 5 bases and J lost 2; bases outside the gene matches: 7. The CDR3 sequence is CASSPSWTGQETQYF. The DNA of the CDR3 is TGTGCCAGCAGCCCCTCCTGGACAGGGCAAGAGACCCAGTACTTC.

V is TRBV28 and J is TRBJ1-1, with 8 nucleotides matching TRBD1. CDR3 size: 13 residues. The J segment lost 11 bases and the V segment lost 5 bases, leaving 10 bases of the junction unmatched. Germline CDR1 MDHEN, CDR2 SYDVKM. The CDR3 loop is CASSTGQASGAFF. DNA for the CDR3: TGTGCCAGCAGTACGGGACAGGCCTCTGGGGCTTTCTTT. Together with reference TRBV28 and TRBJ1-1, the CDR3 gives the full variable domain: DVKVTQSSRYLVKRTGEKVFLECVQDMDHENMFWYRQDPGLGLRLIYFSYDVKMKEKGDIPEGYSVSREKKERFSLILESASTNQTSMYLCASSTGQASGAFFGQGTRLTVV.

The gene calls are TRBV15 and TRBJ2-2; 8 positions agree with TRBD1. J lost 7 bases, V lost 0 bases, and 10 bases had no gene match. This CDR3 has 17 residues. Per the germline V gene, CDR1 is LNHNV and CDR2 is YYDKDF (reference sequence). CDR3 bases: TGTGCCACCAGCAGAGATCGGACTCGAGGGACAGGCGGGGAGCTGTTTTTT. Translation gives CATSRDRTRGTGGELFF.

A few counts support this clone. The chain couples TRBV5-1 to TRBJ2-5; perhaps TRBD2 as D (6 bases). V was cut by 2 bases and J by 1 base, with 12 bases left in between. Germline CDR1 is SGHRS and CDR2 is YFSETQ. CDR3 size: 15 residues. CDR3 loop: CASSFVAEPQETQYF. In DNA, the CDR3 is TGCGCCAGCAGCTTTGTAGCGGAACCCCAAGAGACCCAGTACTTC.

The chain combines TRBV18 with TRBJ2-3; 10 positions match TRBD2. Per the germline V gene, CDR1 is KGHSH and CDR2 is LQKENI. The CDR3 sequence is 16 residues long. V was clipped by 4 bases and J by 6 bases; unmatched bases: 10. CDR3 DNA sequence: TGTGCCAGCTCACGCTCTAGCGGGAGACAAGGGGATACGCAGTATTTT. This encodes CASSRSSGRQGDTQYF.

The chain couples TRBV28 to TRBJ1-5, with 7 bases aligning to TRBD1. The CDR3 sequence is 13 residues long. In germline, CDR1 is MDHEN, CDR2 SYDVKM. The V and J ends lost 7 bases and 0 bases, in that order; junction bases with no gene match: 0. CDR3: CASNRGSNQPQHF. The DNA for the CDR3 is TGTGCCAGCAACAGGGGTAGCAATCAGCCCCAGCATTTT.

This clone showed up just a few times. This sequence joins TRBV6-6 and TRBJ1-2; 7 nucleotides agree with TRBD1. V lost 5 bases to trimming and J lost 5 bases; unmatched junction nucleotides: 5. Germline V CDR1 and CDR2: MNHNY, SVGAGI (reference sequence). This CDR3 is built from 13 residues. The CDR3 region has the DNA TGTGCCAGCAGTCAACAGGGGTTATATGGCTACACCTTC. Its translation is CASSQQGLYGYTF.

This chain connects TRBV27 to TRBJ2-2, with TRBD2 identical over 9 bases. The V and J ends lost 5 bases and 1 base, in that order; junction bases with no gene match: 14. The CDR3 is 19 amino acids. CDR1 and CDR2 (germline): MNHEY, SMNVEV (reference sequence). The CDR3 DNA reads as TGTGCCAGCAGTCCCCCGATTCCGACTAGCGGAAGGAACACCGGGGAGCTGTTTTTT. This gives the protein CASSPPIPTSGRNTGELFF.

This rearrangement joins TRBV11-2 to TRBJ2-3; TRBD2 aligns across 12 bases. V dropped 2 bases and J dropped 2; count of bases not matched to a gene: 2. The germline gives CDR1 SGHAT, CDR2 FQNNGV. This CDR3 is 16 amino acids long. In DNA, the CDR3 is TGTGCCAGCAGCTTAAGACTAGCGGGAGCCACAGATACGCAGTATTTT. Translating gives CASSLRLAGATDTQYF. Based on the CDR3 plus reference TRBV11-2 and TRBJ2-3, the full variable domain is EAGVAQSPRYKIIEKRQSVAFWCNPISGHATLYWYQQILGQGPKLLIQFQNNGVVDDSQLPKDRFSAERLKGVDSTLKIQPAKLEDSAVYLCASSLRLAGATDTQYFGPGTRLTVL.

The chain couples TRBV5-1 to TRBJ1-5; 10 bases align to TRBD1. With 3 bases clipped from V and 1 base from J, the junction kept 7 bases outside the gene matches. Per germline, CDR1 SGHRS and CDR2 YFSETQ. The CDR3 is made up of 17 amino acids. DNA for the CDR3: TGCGCCAGCAGCTCGGACAGGGGGGGGCCCAGCAATCAGCCCCAGCATTTT. As protein: CASSSDRGGPSNQPQHF.